This TCR beta chain stems from a study of follicular helper T cells after annual influenza vaccination (dated by TCRdb to 2015 to 2018). Regarding the complete study: After each seasonal influenza vaccination, blood was collected on days 0, 7 and 28. The 2013-2014 samples were cryopreserved, while the 2015 samples were processed right after collection. One week after vaccination, a second recruited cohort of more than nine subjects (Table S1) displayed a similar ICOS+CD38+ cTfh response. Multi-year samples were available from six subjects, with four subjects covering two vaccination seasons and two subjects covering three seasons. To study recall of cTfh clones, some subjects were followed through successive annual vaccinations in the 2013-2014, 2014-2015 and 2015-2016 seasons.

The method behind the library was the immunoSEQ multiplex PCR assay. Adaptive Biotechnologies carried out TCRB amplification, library preparation, sequencing and preliminary bioinformatics at Survey level resolution. The original pipeline was this. In R, clonality was calculated as 1 minus the normalized Shannon entropy, and the Gini index was computed using the R package ineq. The overlap score was defined as the summed counts of shared sequences divided by the total counts of all sequences in both compared samples. Fisher's exact test, with an assumed theoretical repertoire of 10^7 TCRB sequences, was used to assess the significance of shared clonotypes. TCRdb mirrors the immuneACCESS table, restricted to in-frame sequences. Some clones are absent from its copies; in checked studies, under half trace to an unresolved V gene, and the reason for the others is unknown. That table is the source of V, J and clone size, and D and trimming were worked out from the DNA. This sample lists roughly 7,000 clones; roughly 80% were detected once. Around 0.54% of the sample is taken by the ten largest.

A remark on this clone: Its recognized antigen is unknown. Per-base qualities were not stored, and no clone one base away is much larger.

The time point label here, explained by the study, means: 2015-2016 season, 7 days after influenza vaccination. Adults received seasonal inactivated influenza vaccine (Fluvarix), and TCRB sequencing tracked sorted blood CD4 subsets before and after vaccination. To be eligible, subjects had to be community-dwelling and could not have received an influenza vaccine during the previous 6 months. Exclusions included influenza vaccine contraindications, substance abuse, HIV/AIDS, active malignancy, immunomodulatory medication and active illness such as respiratory infection. At each time point, somewhere between about 35 and 100 mL of blood was taken. Either Ficoll-Paque PLUS or SepMate separation was used to isolate PBMC. As a non-Tfh comparison subset, CXCR5- memory CD4 T cells were sorted. Cell subsets were sorted from PBMC on a BD FACS Aria before DNA extraction. Taken from the germline V gene (reference sequence), the CDR1 and CDR2 loops are MNHEY and SMNVEV. Counted from cysteine to phenylalanine, this CDR3 has 15 amino acids. Only the CDR3 DNA stays, 45 bases, in frame from base 1. V is reduced by 6 bases and J by 6 bases, leaving a spacing of 18 bases between them.

Beyond this particular receptor, the publication reports: In the assessment of influenza clone enrichment, the possibility that the much larger non-cTfh compartments were undersampled could not be ruled out. Successive annual vaccinations recalled a recurrent oligoclonal ICOS+CD38+ cTfh response that contained tetramer and AIM influenza-specific clonotypes. Day 7 ICOS+CD38+ clones were most often found later in ICOS-CD38- cTfh, suggesting that subset may serve as a memory reservoir. Only about 9.5-22% of analyzed cells yielded productive TCRB sequences, so sampling of rare clonotypes was not possible. ICOS+CD38+ cTfh clonality correlated with the frequency of that population, and its change correlated with the change in circulating plasmablast frequency.

The sample was CXCR5- memory CD4+ T cells sorted from blood, taken 7 days after influenza vaccination. The sample's cell subset or site, from its label and the paper: CXCR5- memory CD4 T cells. Here the chain combines TRBV27 and TRBJ1-5; no D gene call is confident. The sequence derives from an adult who received the influenza vaccine. CDR3 reads: CASRLTGDGGQPQHF. DNA sequence: TGTGCCAGCAGATTAACCGGGGATGGAGGTCAGCCCCAGCATTTT.